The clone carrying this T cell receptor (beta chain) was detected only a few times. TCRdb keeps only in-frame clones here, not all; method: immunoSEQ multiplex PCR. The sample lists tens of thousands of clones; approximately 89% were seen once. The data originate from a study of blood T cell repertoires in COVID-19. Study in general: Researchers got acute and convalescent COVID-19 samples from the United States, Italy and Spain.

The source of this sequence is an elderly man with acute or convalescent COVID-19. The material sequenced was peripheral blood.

CDR3 DNA sequence: TGTGCCAGCTCACCGCCAGCGGGAGATACGCAGTATTTT. Protein sequence: CASSPPAGDTQYF. The chain uses TRBV18 and TRBJ2-3, with D tentatively TRBD2 (6 bases). The CDR3 is 13 residues long. The germline gives CDR1 KGHSH, CDR2 LQKENI. V dropped 3 bases and J dropped 5 bases, with 9 bases sitting between them.